This TCR beta chain was profiled in a study of blood T cell repertoires in COVID-19. Study in general: Acute and convalescent COVID-19 specimens originated in the United States, Italy and Spain. Sample material is recorded as cDNA or gDNA derived from T cells, B-cell-depleted T cells, or PBMCs.

V was clipped by 4 bases and J by 3 bases; unmatched bases: 10. Looked up from germline, CDR1 is SQVTM and CDR2 is ANQGSEA. The CDR3 runs 16 residues. Original analysis: Amplified reference gene primers provided the basis for estimating nucleated cell counts. Assay used: immunoSEQ multiplex PCR; TCRdb lists only in-frame clones, some missing. D and trimming were read from the DNA, whereas the V and J calls and clone size are those reported in that table. Of about 180,000 clones in the sample, 80% to 90% are singletons; the top ten hold around 1.9%. The sequence was collected from a man in his late teens or twenties who had recovered from COVID-19. This chain connects TRBV29-1 to TRBJ2-7, with 12 bases identical to TRBD2. The sequencing input was peripheral blood. The CDR3 DNA is TGCAGCGTTGTTGGGCTAGCGGGAGGGCCTTTCTACGAGCAGTACTTC. Encoded protein: CSVVGLAGGPFYEQYF.